Below, 19 T cell receptor beta chains from the same sample are listed, as sequenced in a study of metastatic and nonmetastatic thyroid tumors. TCRdb recomputed clones from the PCR reads via MiXCR. The table lists 35,000 to 55,000 clones, around 25% of them singletons. Each patient went into thyroid surgery without having received any treatment. The sample was blood. All receptors come from a male donor with papillary thyroid cancer or a benign thyroid nodule (not recorded which). Some clones in this sample may be carry-over from other donors' samples.

This clone was recorded many times. The gene calls are TRBV19 and TRBJ1-3; D is unclear. CDR3 length equals 15 residues. Trimming left V 5 bases short and J 3 bases short, with 14 bases between. Germline CDR1 and CDR2: LNHDA and SQIVND (reference sequence). The DNA of the CDR3 is TGTGCCAGTAGTCCCATAGGAGTAAATGGAAACACCATATATTTT. Amino acids: CASSPIGVNGNTIYF.

CDR3 protein: CSAPLAGRGTGELFF. The CDR3 nucleotides read TGCAGTGCTCCCTTAGCGGGAAGGGGCACCGGGGAGCTGTTTTTT. The chain couples TRBV20-1 to TRBJ2-2; TRBD2 matches at 8 bases. The CDR3 has 15 residues. V shed 5 bases, J shed 4 bases, and the junction held 9 bases outside the gene matches. CDR1 and CDR2 from the germline V gene are DFQATT and SNEGSKA (reference sequence).

This clone was observed many times. CDR3 amino acids: CASGLRSPAFF. DNA for the CDR3: TGCGCCAGCGGGTTACGGTCTCCCGCTTTCTTT. The gene calls are TRBV10-2 and TRBJ1-1; D gene uncertain. This CDR3 comprises 11 residues. Germline CDR1 reads WSHSY; CDR2 reads SAAADI. V shed 8 bases and J shed 11 bases, with 15 bases lying between them.

This clone has ten or more counts. The CDR3 sequence: CASSQEKANYGYTF. Written as DNA, the CDR3 is TGTGCCAGCAGCCAAGAAAAAGCTAACTATGGCTACACCTTC. The V gene is TRBV4-2, the J gene TRBJ1-2; no clear D. Germline CDR1 is LGHNA and CDR2 is YNFKEQ. The CDR3 loop spans 14 amino acids. V was pared by 0 bases and J by 0 bases, with 5 bases between.

This clone was recorded a few times. The rearrangement uses TRBV11-2 and TRBJ2-2, with a weak D call TRBD2 (6 bases). The CDR3 is 14 residues long. Per germline, CDR1 SGHAT and CDR2 FQNNGV. V gave up 6 bases and J gave up 2 bases, with 10 bases separating them. DNA for the CDR3: TGTGCCAGCAGAGGGAGGATTAACACCGGGGAGCTGTTTTTT. This codes for CASRGRINTGELFF.

In its sample, this clone was seen a few times. The rearrangement links TRBV28 to TRBJ1-6; TRBD1 is a possible D gene (5 bases). Trimming removed 6 bases at V and 12 bases at J, with 12 bases between. Germline V gene lookup returns CDR1 MDHEN and CDR2 SYDVKM. The CDR3 runs 12 residues. The CDR3 is CASRPLGLPLHF. The CDR3 nucleotides read TGTGCCAGCAGACCTCTGGGACTACCCCTCCACTTT.

This clone was seen at least ten times. J is TRBJ2-7 and V is TRBV6-1, with TRBD1 matching over 7 bases. The CDR3 covers 14 residues. V trimming: 5 bases; J trimming: 3 bases; junction bases outside the gene matches: 7. Germline values: CDR1 MNHNS, CDR2 SASEGT. CDR3 in DNA: TGTGCCAGCAGTCCCGAGACAGGGTACTACGAGCAGTACTTC. It codes for CASSPETGYYEQYF.

The chain joins TRBV12-3 or TRBV12-4 to TRBJ2-1; 9 bases align to TRBD2. J was trimmed by 5 bases and V by 7 bases; bases with no gene match: 12. The CDR3 length is 16 residues. The DNA of the CDR3 is TGTGCCAGCACCTGGGAGGGGGGACTAGCAAACAATGAGCAGTTCTTC. Amino acids: CASTWEGGLANNEQFF.

The chain employs TRBV4-2 and TRBJ1-5; a weak D match, TRBD1 (5 bases). This CDR3 contains 16 residues. Germline CDR1 is LGHNA and CDR2 is YNFKEQ. Trimming pared 0 bases from V and 0 bases from J, leaving 9 bases between. CDR3 residues: CASSQDRGNSNQPQHF. DNA for the CDR3: TGTGCCAGCAGCCAAGATAGGGGTAATAGCAATCAGCCCCAGCATTTT.

Ten or more counts support this clone. This chain links TRBV15 with TRBJ2-3; D not certain. V lost 5 bases and J lost 0, with 21 bases in between. Germline CDR1 LNHNV, CDR2 YYDKDF (reference sequence). The CDR3 length is 18 residues. CDR3 in DNA: TGTGCCACCAGCGATCTCTCACGCCCGGGTACTAGCACAGATACGCAGTATTTT. This codes for CATSDLSRPGTSTDTQYF. The full variable domain, its missing parts supplied by reference TRBV15 and TRBJ2-3, is DAMVIQNPRYQVTQFGKPVTLSCSQTLNHNVMYWYQQKSSQAPKLLFHYYDKDFNNEADTPDNFQSRRPNTSFCFLDIRSPGLGDTAMYLCATSDLSRPGTSTDTQYFGPGTRLTVL.

This clone turned up a few times. The chain recombines TRBV12-3 or TRBV12-4 with TRBJ1-1; D is perhaps TRBD1 (5 bases). CDR3 size: 14 residues. V lost 2 bases, J lost 4 bases, and 11 bases lay in between. This CDR3 reads CASSLLGGATEAFF. In nucleotides, the CDR3 is TGTGCCAGCAGTTTATTGGGAGGGGCCACTGAAGCTTTCTTT.

This clone showed up many times. The chain recombines TRBV5-1 with TRBJ2-3; D might be TRBD1 or TRBD2, each matching 7 bases. Germline CDR1 SGHRS, CDR2 YFSETQ. Trimming took off 3 bases at V and 5 bases at J, with 19 bases between the two ends. CDR3 length equals 16 residues. This chain's CDR3 is CASSSGTTTGVDTQYF. In nucleotides, the CDR3 is TGCGCCAGCAGCTCGGGGACTACCACAGGGGTAGATACGCAGTATTTT.

This clone was picked up many times. The CDR3 sequence: CASSYSAGAPHTQYF. For the CDR3, the DNA is TGTGCCAGCAGTTACTCCGCAGGGGCCCCACATACGCAGTATTTT. The chain couples TRBV6-5 to TRBJ2-3, with D perhaps matching TRBD1 (6 bases). The CDR3 length is 15 residues. Trimming removed 0 bases from V and 7 bases from J, with 14 bases in between. Per germline, CDR1 MNHEY and CDR2 SVGAGI.

The V gene is TRBV12-3 or TRBV12-4, the J gene TRBJ1-1; unclear D gene. The V gene lost 7 bases and the J gene lost 6 bases, with 15 bases spanning the gap. This CDR3 region has 13 residues. The CDR3 spells CASNQKSSAEAFF. In DNA form, the CDR3 reads TGTGCCAGCAACCAGAAGTCATCGGCTGAAGCTTTCTTT.

This clone was seen a handful of times. The V gene is TRBV12-3 or TRBV12-4, the J gene TRBJ2-1; D is unclear. V was clipped by 6 bases and J by 9 bases, with 18 bases between them. This CDR3 is 14 amino acids long. The CDR3 is CASSSLDGSREQFF. The CDR3 nucleotides are TGTGCCAGCAGCTCCTTAGATGGGTCGCGTGAGCAGTTCTTC.

This clone has ten or more counts. The chain links TRBV20-1 to TRBJ1-5; a weak D match, TRBD1 (5 bases). Germline-derived CDR1 and CDR2 are DFQATT and SNEGSKA (reference sequence). CDR3 length equals 13 residues. V was cut by 3 bases and J by 1 base, with 7 bases left in between. The CDR3 DNA sequence: TGCAGTGCTAGCGGACAAAGCAATCAGCCCCAGCATTTT. Its translation is CSASGQSNQPQHF.

This clone was picked up many times. J is TRBJ2-1 and V is TRBV19; 9 positions agree with TRBD2. This CDR3 has 15 amino acids. The germline V gene encodes CDR1 LNHDA and CDR2 SQIVND (reference sequence). Trimming removed 2 bases from V and 3 bases from J; junction bases left unmatched: 2. This CDR3 is CASSITSGLYNEQFF. CDR3 nucleotides: TGTGCCAGTAGTATAACTAGCGGGCTCTACAATGAGCAGTTCTTC.

This clone is medium-sized by share. The chain uses TRBV19 and TRBJ2-2; 9 nucleotides agree with TRBD1. Germline values: CDR1 LNHDA, CDR2 SQIVND (reference sequence). The CDR3 totals 15 residues. V lost 5 bases, J lost 7 bases, and 8 bases stayed unmatched. CDR3 sequence reads: CASSFGTGTGGELFF. The CDR3 DNA sequence: TGTGCCAGTAGTTTCGGGACAGGGACGGGCGGGGAGCTGTTTTTT.

This chain connects TRBV5-1 to TRBJ1-1, with D perhaps TRBD1 (6 bases). The CDR3 spans 16 residues. Germline loops: CDR1 SGHRS, CDR2 YFSETQ. The V end lost 7 bases, the J end lost 0 bases, and 19 bases lay between the germline ends. This CDR3 reads CASSPGTRIMNTEAFF. The CDR3 region has the DNA TGCGCCAGCTCCCCCGGGACAAGAATTATGAACACTGAAGCTTTCTTT.